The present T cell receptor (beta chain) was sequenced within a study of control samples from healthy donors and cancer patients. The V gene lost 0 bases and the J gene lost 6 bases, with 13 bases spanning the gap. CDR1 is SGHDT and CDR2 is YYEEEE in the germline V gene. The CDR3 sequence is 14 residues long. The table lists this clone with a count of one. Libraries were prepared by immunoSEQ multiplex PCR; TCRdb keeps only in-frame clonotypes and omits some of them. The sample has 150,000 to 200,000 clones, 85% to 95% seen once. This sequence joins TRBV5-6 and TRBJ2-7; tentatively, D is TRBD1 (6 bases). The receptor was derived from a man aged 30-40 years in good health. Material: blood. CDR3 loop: CASSLETGGVEQYF. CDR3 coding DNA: TGTGCCAGCAGCTTGGAGACAGGCGGTGTCGAGCAGTACTTC.